This is a list of T cell receptor beta chains from one sample in a study of early stage breast cancer tumors. TCRdb's copy holds only in-frame clones and misses some; the assay was immunoSEQ multiplex PCR. This sample has about 11,000 clones, with over 60% found just once. Sequencing was done on a sample of breast tumor tissue. All receptors derive from a person aged 40 to 50 with breast cancer. CDR3s include the opening cysteine and the closing phenylalanine or tryptophan. D genes are given only for firm matches. Clone sizes are given selectively: once, few, many, or a class where the clone is expanded.

D,V,size,J,DNA,CDR3
-,TRBV27,-,TRBJ2-5,TGTGCCAGCAGCCTCAACGGAGAGACCCAGTACTTC,CASSLNGETQYF
-,TRBV7-6,-,TRBJ2-1,TGTGCCAGCAGCTTAGCGGGGAGTTACAATGAGCAGTTCTTC,CASSLAGSYNEQFF
-,TRBV6-1,-,TRBJ2-3,TGTGCCAGCAGTGTAGAAGATTCCACAGATACGCAGTATTTT,CASSVEDSTDTQYF
-,TRBV1,-,TRBJ1-3,TGCACCAGCAGCCAAGAACGGCGACAGTCGCACTCTGGAAACACCATATATTTT,CTSSQERRQSHSGNTIYF
-,TRBV4-1,-,TRBJ2-1,TGCGCCAGCAGCCAAGTAGGACTGGGCAATGAGCAGTTCTTC,CASSQVGLGNEQFF
TRBD1,TRBV7-9,-,TRBJ2-2,TGTGCCAGCAGCGAACACAGGGGCTCGGTCGGGGAGCTGTTTTTT,CASSEHRGSVGELFF
TRBD1,TRBV5-1,-,TRBJ2-1,TGCGCCAGCAGCTGGCCTAGAAGGGACAGGGGTTTCGGTGAGCAGTTCTTC,CASSWPRRDRGFGEQFF
TRBD1,TRBV5-5,few,TRBJ1-2,TGTGCCAGCAGCCCCCCAGGCAGGGGGCAGAGTGGCTACACCTTC,CASSPPGRGQSGYTF
TRBD2,TRBV4-2,-,TRBJ2-1,TGTGCCAGCAGCCTTCTAGCGGGAGTTAGGAATGAGCAGTTCTTC,CASSLLAGVRNEQFF
TRBD2,TRBV2,-,TRBJ2-3,TGTGCCAGCAGTGAAGGGCGAGCGGGAGCGTCGGATACGCAGTATTTT,CASSEGRAGASDTQYF
TRBD1,TRBV14,-,TRBJ1-2,TGTGCCAGCAGCCAAAGTCCAGGGGGCCCAAACTTCTATGGCTACACCTTC,CASSQSPGGPNFYGYTF
-,TRBV5-4,-,TRBJ2-5,TGTGCCAGCAGCCAAGATAGAGGGAGCCCCGTAGAGACCCAGTACTTC,CASSQDRGSPVETQYF
-,TRBV11-3,-,TRBJ2-5,TGTGCCAGCAGCTTAGGGGACGGCCAAGAGACCCAGTACTTC,CASSLGDGQETQYF
TRBD1,TRBV23-1,-,TRBJ1-5,TGCGCCAGCAGTCAATCAAGGACAGGGGTCGTAGGGCCCCAGCATTTT,CASSQSRTGVVGPQHF
-,TRBV6-1,few,TRBJ2-5,TGTGCCAGCAGCGTGAGCCCGACAGGAGAGACCCAGTACTTC,CASSVSPTGETQYF
-,TRBV19,-,TRBJ2-1,TGTGCCAGTAGTAACACATTTCGACTAGATATTTACAATGAGCAGTTCTTC,CASSNTFRLDIYNEQFF
-,TRBV14,-,TRBJ2-1,TGTGCCAGCAGCCAAATGGGGACGAGGGCCCCCAGCTCCTACAATGAGCAGTTCTTC,CASSQMGTRAPSSYNEQFF
TRBD2,TRBV2,-,TRBJ2-7,TGTGCCAGCAGAGCCGCTAGCGGGAGGATCTACGAGCAGTACTTC,CASRAASGRIYEQYF
TRBD2,TRBV4-1,few,TRBJ2-7,TGCGCCAGCAGCCAAGAGCCACTAGCGGGGGTACCTTCCTACGAGCAGTACTTC,CASSQEPLAGVPSYEQYF
TRBD2,TRBV4-1,-,TRBJ2-1,TGCGCCAGCAGCCAAGAGATATGGTCTAGCGGAGACAATGAGCAGTTCTTC,CASSQEIWSSGDNEQFF
-,TRBV11-3,-,TRBJ2-7,TGTGCCAGCAGCCTAACGACTAGAGGTCCGTACGAGCAGTACTTC,CASSLTTRGPYEQYF
TRBD2,TRBV13,-,TRBJ2-1,TGTGCCAGCAGCTTAGGGGGACTAGCGGGAACCCCCTACAATGAGCAGTTCTTC,CASSLGGLAGTPYNEQFF
-,TRBV6-6,-,TRBJ2-7,TGTGCCAGCAGTCCGATACCATACTTC,CASSPIPYF
-,TRBV5-1,few,TRBJ2-5,TGCGCCAGCAGCTTGCCACGAGCGTACCAAGAGACCCAGTACTTC,CASSLPRAYQETQYF
-,TRBV10-2,once,TRBJ1-5,TGCGCCAGCAGTGAGACAGTCGGGAATCAGCCCCAGCATTTT,CASSETVGNQPQHF
TRBD2,TRBV10-3,-,TRBJ2-7,TGTGCCATCAGGGGGACTAGCGGCCTCCCGACCCCCGAGCAGTACTTC,CAIRGTSGLPTPEQYF
-,TRBV10-1,-,TRBJ2-3,TGCGCCAGCAGTGAGGACCCCACAGATACGCAGTATTTT,CASSEDPTDTQYF
-,TRBV7-9,-,TRBJ2-3,TGTGCCAGCAGTGGTGCTAGCAGTCCTAGCACAGATACGCAGTATTTT,CASSGASSPSTDTQYF
-,TRBV19,-,TRBJ1-5,TGTGCCAGTTCGAATTCTGGGGGCAATCAGCCCCAGCATTTT,CASSNSGGNQPQHF
-,TRBV6-1,-,TRBJ1-5,TGTGCCAGCAGTGATAGGTGGTCGGTTCAGGGCAAATTCCAGCCCCAGCATTTT,CASSDRWSVQGKFQPQHF
TRBD2,TRBV29-1,few,TRBJ2-7,TGCAGCGTTGAATTATCCGGGACTAGCTCCTACGAGCAGTACTTC,CSVELSGTSSYEQYF
-,TRBV27,-,TRBJ2-3,TGTGCCAGCAGTTACGACAGAAGCACAGATACGCAGTATTTT,CASSYDRSTDTQYF
-,TRBV7-2,-,TRBJ1-4,TGTGCCAGCAGCCCTACCTTGGGGGAAAAACTGTTTTTT,CASSPTLGEKLFF
-,TRBV11-2,-,TRBJ2-1,TGTGCCAGCAGTTTTAGTATCGGCGGGGTCTACAATGAGCAGTTCTTC,CASSFSIGGVYNEQFF
-,TRBV6-5,-,TRBJ1-2,TGTGCCAGCAGTTACCAGGGACCCTATGGCTACACCTTC,CASSYQGPYGYTF
-,TRBV7-3,-,TRBJ2-1,TGTGCCAGCAGTTCCAGGGGGGGGTTCAATGAGCAGTTCTTC,CASSSRGGFNEQFF
-,TRBV27,few,TRBJ2-7,TGTGCCAGCAGTTTTAAGGCCGGATACGAGCAGTACTTC,CASSFKAGYEQYF
TRBD1,TRBV30,-,TRBJ2-3,TGTGCCTGGCAGCTTCCGGGACAGGGCCCAGATACGCAGTATTTT,CAWQLPGQGPDTQYF
-,TRBV5-8,-,TRBJ2-1,TGTGCCAGCAGCCCGGGAGTGCGAGGTTTGACTAACAATGAGCAGTTCTTC,CASSPGVRGLTNNEQFF
TRBD1,TRBV7-9,few,TRBJ2-7,TGTGCCAGCAGCTGGGACAGCACCTACGAGCAGTACTTC,CASSWDSTYEQYF
-,TRBV18,few,TRBJ2-2,TGTGCCAGCTCACCTAACACCGGGGAGCTGTTTTTT,CASSPNTGELFF
-,TRBV19,-,TRBJ2-7,TGTGCCAGTGGCGAGGCCCCTGTCTACGAGCAGTACTTC,CASGEAPVYEQYF
-,TRBV29-1,-,TRBJ1-2,TGCAGCGTCCTCAGTTTAAACTATGGCTACACCTTC,CSVLSLNYGYTF
-,TRBV5-1,-,TRBJ1-1,TGCGCCAGCAGCTTGTTTGGGACATCGAACACTGAAGCTTTCTTT,CASSLFGTSNTEAFF
-,TRBV6-1,-,TRBJ2-7,TGTGCCAGCAGTGAAGTCAGGGCTGGGTACGAGCAGTACTTC,CASSEVRAGYEQYF
-,TRBV30,few,TRBJ2-3,TGTGCCTGGAGTCGGGGGGATACGCAGTATTTT,CAWSRGDTQYF
TRBD2,TRBV10-3,-,TRBJ2-2,TGTGCCATCAGTGAGGCTAGCGGGGCCACCGGGGAGCTGTTTTTT,CAISEASGATGELFF
-,TRBV4-1,few,TRBJ2-3,TGCGCCAGCAAAGGGGACCCAGCGGGTACAGATACGCAGTATTTT,CASKGDPAGTDTQYF
-,TRBV10-3,-,TRBJ2-7,TGTGCCATCAGTGCGGACTACGAGCAGTACTTC,CAISADYEQYF